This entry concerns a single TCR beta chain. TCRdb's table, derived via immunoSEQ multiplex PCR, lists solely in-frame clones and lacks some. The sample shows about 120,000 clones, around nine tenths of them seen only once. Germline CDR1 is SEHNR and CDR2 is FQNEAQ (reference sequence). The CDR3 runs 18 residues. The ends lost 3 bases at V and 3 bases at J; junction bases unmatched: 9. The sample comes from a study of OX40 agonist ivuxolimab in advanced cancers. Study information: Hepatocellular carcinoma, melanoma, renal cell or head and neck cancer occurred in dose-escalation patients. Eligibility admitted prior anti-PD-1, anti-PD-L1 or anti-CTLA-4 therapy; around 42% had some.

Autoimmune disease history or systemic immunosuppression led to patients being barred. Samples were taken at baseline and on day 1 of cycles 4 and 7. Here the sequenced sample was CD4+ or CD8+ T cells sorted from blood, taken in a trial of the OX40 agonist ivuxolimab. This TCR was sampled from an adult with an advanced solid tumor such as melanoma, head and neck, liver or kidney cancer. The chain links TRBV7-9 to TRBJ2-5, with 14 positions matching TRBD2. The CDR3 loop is CASSLGTSGRGGEETQYF. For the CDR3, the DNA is TGTGCCAGCAGCTTGGGGACTAGCGGGAGAGGGGGGGAAGAGACCCAGTACTTC.